This T cell receptor beta chain was found in a study of shared clonotypes between healthy human individuals. The protocol was immunoSEQ multiplex PCR, while the TCRdb copy is restricted to in-frame clones and leaves out a portion. The sample holds approximately 2,200,000 clones, more than 85% seen once. The CDR3 spans 13 residues. Germline-derived CDR1 and CDR2 are MNHEY and SMNVEV (reference sequence). J lost 4 bases, V lost 3 bases, and 2 bases had no gene match. About this clone: The sample has other DNA sequences that encode this CDR3 too.

Naive CD8 cells lacked CD45RO and underwent positive selection for CCR7, leaving out terminally differentiated effector memory CD45RA+ cells. This rearrangement joins TRBV27 to TRBJ1-2; 7 positions match TRBD1. The sample was naive CD8+ T cells from PBMCs. The receptor comes from a young man in good health. Some clones in this sample may be carry-over from other donors' samples. The CDR3 here is CASSLRQGYGYTF. CDR3 DNA: TGTGCCAGCAGTTTGAGACAGGGCTATGGCTACACCTTC.